This T cell receptor beta chain was sequenced in a study of beta chain features in type 1 diabetes. Study-wide background: Across all samples, fewer than 140 million sorted cells were examined.

CDR1 is SGDLS, CDR2 YYNGEE, per germline. V gave up 4 bases and J gave up 8 bases, with 21 bases separating them. CDR3 length: 15 residues. The whole isolated RNA underwent reverse transcription, so sequencing captured expressed TCRB transcripts. Using immunoSEQ multiplex PCR, the repertoire was profiled, and TCRdb retains in-frame clones only, with some absent. This sample carries 620,000 or so clones, less than 20% of them seen once, and the ten largest clones take 0.07% to 0.095%. Details on this clone: Its antigen remains unidentified.

General study points: A greater similarity of naive, central memory and Treg TCRB repertoires was seen among patients than among healthy donors. Shorter TCRB CDR3s, moderately but significantly so, marked every one of the four CD4+ subsets in Type 1 diabetes patients.

This TCR was recovered from a young man in good health. Sequencing used naive CD4+ T cells from blood. The V call is TRBV9, the J call TRBJ1-2; a possible D gene is TRBD1 (5 bases). The CDR3 DNA is TGTGCCAGCAGCCCGACTCAGGGACCTCGAGGGGGCTACACCTTC. Translated, it gives CASSPTQGPRGGYTF.